Listed below are T cell receptor beta chains from one sample, sequenced in a study of patients and donors after allogeneic stem cell transplantation. In TCRdb, the RT-PCR reads were re-called with MiXCR into one record per CDR3 protein. The sample consists of 410,000 or so distinct CDR3 sequences, 15% to 20% of them appearing once. Sequencing was done on a sample of blood, either unsorted or a sorted T cell fraction (not recorded which). These receptors came from a human donor who was either an allogeneic HSCT recipient or a stem cell or donor lymphocyte infusion donor (not recorded which). It is not recorded whose cells these are; they may come from a transplant donor. Each CDR3 is given with its conserved first and last residue. A D gene is named only where the DNA matches it firmly. Clone size is shown for a subset of rows, as once, few, many or a class of expanded clone.

CDR3nt	CDR3aa	j_gene	abundance	v_gene	d_gene
TGTGCCAGCTCACCACCCGGGGGGCCGGCAGATACGCAGTATTTT	CASSPPGGPADTQYF	TRBJ2-3	NA	TRBV18	NA
TGCAGTGCTAGGGACAGGCCCCACGAGCAGTACTTC	CSARDRPHEQYF	TRBJ2-7	many	TRBV20-1	TRBD1
TGTGCCAGCAGTTACTCCGGGGCGGGGACTGAAGCTTTCTTT	CASSYSGAGTEAFF	TRBJ1-1	NA	TRBV6-5	NA
TGTGCCATCAGCCCGAGCGTTACTAGCACAGATACGCAGTATTTT	CAISPSVTSTDTQYF	TRBJ2-3	many	TRBV10-3	NA
TGTGCCAGCAGCGTAGGGGCAAATTATGGCTACACCTTC	CASSVGANYGYTF	TRBJ1-2	few	TRBV9	NA
TGTGCCAGCAGCTTTAGCGGGGGGGCGAACACCGGGGAGCTGTTTTTT	CASSFSGGANTGELFF	TRBJ2-2	few	TRBV5-6	TRBD2
TGTGCCACCAGCAGGGAGATCGGCAGGGGAAGAATAGCCAAAAACATTCAGTACTTC	CATSREIGRGRIAKNIQYF	TRBJ2-4	few	TRBV15	NA
TGTGCCAGCAGCGTAGAGGGTTCATATGGCTACACCTTC	CASSVEGSYGYTF	TRBJ1-2	NA	TRBV9	NA
TGTGCCAGCAGTTACTTCCCGGGTGGAGTTCAGGGGGGAAACACCATATATTTT	CASSYFPGGVQGGNTIYF	TRBJ1-3	NA	TRBV6-5	NA
TGCAGTGCGTACGGACAGGAAGCGTCCTACACCTTC	CSAYGQEASYTF	TRBJ1-2	many	TRBV20-1	TRBD1
TGCAGTGCTAGTAGGGCTAGCGGGGGAGTCCAAGAGACCCAGTACTTC	CSASRASGGVQETQYF	TRBJ2-5	NA	TRBV20-1	TRBD2
TGTGCCAGCAGGGCTAGAAGACCGGGACAGAATCATTCACCCCTCCACTTT	CASRARRPGQNHSPLHF	TRBJ1-6	few	TRBV6-1	TRBD1
TGTGCCAGCAGGTTAAACGGGGGGTCTGGTGAATATGGCTACACCTTC	CASRLNGGSGEYGYTF	TRBJ1-2	few	TRBV3-1	NA
TGTGCCAGCAGTGGGCAGGGAGTAGCCAAAAACATTCAGTACTTC	CASSGQGVAKNIQYF	TRBJ2-4	few	TRBV2	NA
TGTGCCAGCAGTTACTCGGGGGGTAGCGGGGAGTCAGTGCAGTACTTC	CASSYSGGSGESVQYF	TRBJ2-7	few	TRBV6-5	TRBD2
TGTGCCAGCAGCGTCTCAGCGGCGGGTTACACCGGGGAGCTGTTTTTT	CASSVSAAGYTGELFF	TRBJ2-2	NA	TRBV9	NA
TGTGCCATCAGTGAGTCAGGGCAGGGGAAGGACGAGCAGTACTTC	CAISESGQGKDEQYF	TRBJ2-7	few	TRBV10-3	NA
TGTGCCATCAGTGAGAGGGCGCGGACAGGGGATGGCTACACCTTC	CAISERARTGDGYTF	TRBJ1-2	many	TRBV10-3	TRBD1
TGTGCCAGCAGGACAGGGGCTGGGCAGTACTACGAGCAGTACTTC	CASRTGAGQYYEQYF	TRBJ2-7	NA	TRBV6-1	TRBD1
TGTGCCAGCAGTGAGATTACTAGAACCGGGGAGCTGTTTTTT	CASSEITRTGELFF	TRBJ2-2	NA	TRBV2	NA
TGTGCCAGCAGCTTGACAGGGGGCGGCACCGGGGAGCTGTTTTTT	CASSLTGGGTGELFF	TRBJ2-2	few	TRBV11-3	TRBD1
TGTGCCAGCTCAATCCGGGACAGGAACTCCTACGAGCAGTACTTC	CASSIRDRNSYEQYF	TRBJ2-7	NA	TRBV18	TRBD1
TGTGCCACTACCCCCGGGGGCACCATATATTTT	CATTPGGTIYF	TRBJ1-3	few	TRBV6-6	NA
TGTGCCAGCAGTGGGACAGGGGGCAACACTGAAGCTTTCTTT	CASSGTGGNTEAFF	TRBJ1-1	NA	TRBV6-1	TRBD1
TGTGCCAGCACGACGGGACAGCGGAACACTGAAGCTTTCTTT	CASTTGQRNTEAFF	TRBJ1-1	few	TRBV2	TRBD1